A single T cell receptor beta chain is shown here with its context. Its antigen is currently unknown. This entry belongs to a study of graft-versus-host responses after intestinal transplantation. V shed 0 bases and J shed 4 bases, with 19 bases lying between them. In germline, CDR1 is SGHKS, CDR2 YYEKEE (reference sequence). The CDR3 has 17 residues. TCRdb keeps only in-frame clones here, not all; method: immunoSEQ multiplex PCR. The sample holds around 100,000 clones, over 85% seen once. The sequence came from a human donor who was the organ donor for an intestinal transplant. The source was unstimulated CD4+ T cells sorted from spleen or lymph node cells, collected before transplant. The rearrangement joins TRBV5-5 to TRBJ1-2; TRBD1 is a possible D gene (6 bases). The CDR3 DNA reads TGTGCCAGCAGCTTGGCCGACTTCCGGGGGGCTGGCTATGGCTACACCTTC. It is translated as CASSLADFRGAGYGYTF.